This T cell receptor (beta chain) was recorded in a study of OX40 agonist ivuxolimab in advanced cancers. The overall study: The group had a mean age of around 60 years, ranged from roughly 23 to 85, and was roughly 80% male. Study conclusions and caveats: The authors did not determine the antigen specificity of the expanded peripheral T cells. Average numbers of expanded clones were greater in CD8+ T cells than in CD4+.

Assay used: immunoSEQ multiplex PCR; TCRdb lists only in-frame clones, some missing. This table holds 56,000 or so clones, about four fifths found once. The V and J ends lost 4 bases and 0 bases respectively, with 13 bases between them. The CDR3 has 16 amino acids. Germline CDR1 is SGHTA and CDR2 is FQGTGA. Systemic immunosuppression or autoimmune disease history was grounds to exclude patients. With regard to this clone: Its antigen is unidentified.

This rearrangement joins TRBV7-3 to TRBJ2-1; perhaps TRBD2 as D (6 bases). The sequencing used CD4+ or CD8+ T cells sorted from blood, collected in a trial of the OX40 agonist ivuxolimab. This sequence was found in an adult with an advanced solid tumor such as melanoma, head and neck, liver or kidney cancer. Here the CDR3 reads CASSSGLANSYNEQFF. The CDR3, as DNA: TGTGCCAGCAGCTCCGGGCTAGCGAACTCCTACAATGAGCAGTTCTTC. Full variable domain (rest looked up from reference TRBV7-3 and TRBJ2-1): GAGVSQTPSNKVTEKGKYVELRCDPISGHTALYWYRQSLGQGPEFLIYFQGTGAADDSGLPNDRFFAVRPEGSVSTLKIQRTERGDSAVYLCASSSGLANSYNEQFFGPGTRLTVL.